These 25 T cell receptor beta chains were sequenced from one sample in a study of blood T cell repertoires in COVID-19. Produced via immunoSEQ multiplex PCR; TCRdb's table is partial and in-frame only. The sample carries about 120,000 clones, around 81% recorded once. Input material: peripheral blood. All receptors come from a man between 65 and 85 years old with acute or convalescent COVID-19.

The chain links TRBV5-4 to TRBJ2-2, with TRBD2 identical over 7 bases. Germline V gene sequence: CDR1 SGHNT, CDR2 YYREEE (reference sequence). V trimming: 4 bases; J trimming: 2 bases; junction bases outside the gene matches: 8. The CDR3 contains 16 residues. Written as DNA, the CDR3 is TGTGCCAGCAGCACTTGGAGCGGGGCTAACACCGGGGAGCTGTTTTTT. The encoded protein is CASSTWSGANTGELFF.

This chain uses TRBV2 with TRBJ1-1, with TRBD1 matching 9 bases. The CDR3 loop spans 16 amino acids. Looked up from germline, CDR1 is SNHLY and CDR2 is FYNNEI. The junction had 11 bases not matched to a gene; V was cut back by 8 bases and J by 1 base. The DNA of the CDR3 is TGTGCCAGCGGGGGACAGGGAAGTGGGTCGAACACTGAAGCTTTCTTT. As protein: CASGGQGSGSNTEAFF.

The chain employs TRBV5-1 and TRBJ2-2; TRBD1 aligns across 11 bases. Germline CDR1 reads SGHRS; CDR2 reads YFSETQ. V shed 4 bases, J shed 5 bases, and the junction held 7 bases outside the gene matches. The CDR3 has 16 amino acids. The CDR3 loop is CASSLAGTGGTGELFF. The CDR3 nucleotides are TGCGCCAGCAGCCTCGCCGGGACAGGGGGGACCGGGGAGCTGTTTTTT.

The chain has TRBV24-1 and TRBJ1-1, with TRBD1 as a possible D gene (6 bases). Germline CDR1 is KGHDR and CDR2 is SFDVKD. The CDR3 runs 15 residues. Trimming cost V 4 bases and J 2 bases, with 13 bases left between them. CDR3 residues: CATSESRGPNTEAFF. Here the CDR3 DNA reads TGTGCCACCAGTGAGAGCAGGGGACCCAACACTGAAGCTTTCTTT.

This sequence joins TRBV5-4 and TRBJ1-1, with 8 bases lining up with TRBD1. The junction had 5 bases not matched to a gene; V was cut back by 4 bases and J by 3 bases. CDR1 and CDR2 (germline): SGHNT, YYREEE (reference sequence). The CDR3 totals 14 residues. The CDR3 sequence: CASSRGQGDTEAFF. The DNA for the CDR3 is TGTGCCAGCAGCCGCGGACAGGGTGACACTGAAGCTTTCTTT.

The chain carries TRBV5-1 and TRBJ1-1, with 9 bases aligning to TRBD1. Germline CDR1 SGHRS, CDR2 YFSETQ. There are 15 residues in the CDR3. With V trimmed by 2 bases and J by 4 bases, 6 bases remained unmatched. The CDR3 spells CASSFRTGDVTEAFF. CDR3 nucleotides: TGCGCCAGCAGCTTTCGGACAGGGGACGTCACTGAAGCTTTCTTT. Combining the CDR3 with reference TRBV5-1 and TRBJ1-1 gives the whole variable domain KAGVTQTPRYLIKTRGQQVTLSCSPISGHRSVSWYQQTPGQGLQFLFEYFSETQRNKGNFPGRFSGRQFSNSRSEMNVSTLELGDSALYLCASSFRTGDVTEAFFGQGTRLTVV.

The chain is built from TRBV19 and TRBJ1-1; possibly TRBD1 for D (5 bases). Germline CDR1 reads LNHDA; CDR2 reads SQIVND (reference sequence). The CDR3 is made up of 14 amino acids. V lost 3 bases to trimming and J lost 0 bases, with 8 bases between them. The CDR3 coding sequence is TGTGCCAGTAGTATGAGACAGCTGAACACTGAAGCTTTCTTT. Translation gives CASSMRQLNTEAFF.

Only a few counts were recorded for this clone. This chain uses TRBV4-3 with TRBJ2-5; TRBD2 matches at 8 bases. V lost 4 bases, J lost 4 bases, and 5 bases stayed unmatched. The CDR3 runs 14 residues. Germline assignment: CDR1 LGHNA and CDR2 YSLEER. This chain's CDR3 is CASSPWTSSETQYF. CDR3 nucleotides: TGCGCCAGCAGCCCGTGGACTAGCTCAGAGACCCAGTACTTC.

The gene calls are TRBV27 and TRBJ1-1; perhaps TRBD1 as D (6 bases). Trimming removed 6 bases at V and 4 bases at J, with 12 bases between. Germline CDR1 and CDR2: MNHEY and SMNVEV (reference sequence). The CDR3 is made up of 13 amino acids. The CDR3 DNA reads TGTGCCAGCAGCCGCCAGGGGAGCACTGAAGCTTTCTTT. It yields the protein CASSRQGSTEAFF.

The table lists this clone with a few counts. Here the CDR3 DNA reads TGTGCCAGCAGCTTGATAGAAACTGAAGCTTTCTTT. It is translated as CASSLIETEAFF. The chain carries TRBV11-2 and TRBJ1-1; D not resolved. V shed 3 bases and J shed 5 bases, with 7 bases lying between them. Per germline, CDR1 SGHAT and CDR2 FQNNGV. The CDR3 runs to 12 residues.

V usage is TRBV6-6 and J usage is TRBJ2-7; D gene ambiguous. The CDR3 has 13 residues. V was trimmed by 6 bases and J by 5 bases, leaving 14 bases between them. The V gene's germline CDR1 is MNHNY and CDR2 SVGAGI (reference sequence). CDR3 in amino acids: CASSGNHRDEQYF. In DNA, the CDR3 is TGTGCCAGCAGCGGAAACCACAGAGACGAGCAGTACTTC.

Many counts were recorded for this clone. The V gene is TRBV30, the J gene TRBJ1-5; 8 bases agree with TRBD1. The CDR3 covers 14 residues. Germline CDR1 reads GTSNPN; CDR2 reads SVGIG (reference sequence). The V gene end was trimmed by 0 bases and the J gene end by 15 bases; junction bases not matched to a gene: 13. The CDR3 DNA is TGTGCCTGGAGTGTGAGCCCTTCGGACAGGGTCGTGCATTTT. Encoded protein: CAWSVSPSDRVVHF.

This sequence joins TRBV18 and TRBJ2-3, with D tentatively TRBD1 (5 bases). The V end was cut by 1 base, the J end by 0 bases, with 11 bases between. Germline CDR1 reads KGHSH; CDR2 reads LQKENI. The CDR3 covers 16 residues. The CDR3 protein is CASSPQDKTSTDTQYF. In DNA, the CDR3 is TGTGCCAGCTCACCACAGGACAAAACTAGCACAGATACGCAGTATTTT.

This clone was counted between two and nine times. The chain has TRBV9 and TRBJ2-1; D might be TRBD1 (6 bases). V lost 7 bases to trimming and J lost 5 bases, with 13 bases between them. From germline, CDR1 is SGDLS and CDR2 YYNGEE. The CDR3 loop spans 13 amino acids. The CDR3 here is CASQRDINNEQFF. The CDR3 DNA follows: TGTGCCAGCCAAAGGGACATCAACAATGAGCAGTTCTTC.

V usage is TRBV30 and J usage is TRBJ2-6, with D tentatively TRBD2 (5 bases). Germline CDR1 GTSNPN, CDR2 SVGIG (reference sequence). Trimming shortened V by 4 bases and J by 0 bases, and 13 bases separated the two germline ends. The CDR3 loop spans 16 amino acids. The CDR3 is CAWIASPLSGANVLTF. CDR3 DNA sequence: TGTGCCTGGATTGCTAGCCCACTCTCTGGGGCCAACGTCCTGACTTTC.

This rearrangement joins TRBV11-3 to TRBJ2-1; D may be TRBD1 (6 bases). Trimming left V 4 bases short and J 4 bases short, with 14 bases between. The germline gives CDR1 SGHNT, CDR2 YENEEA. The CDR3 is made up of 15 amino acids. The CDR3 DNA reads as TGTGCCAGCAGCTCCGCCGGGACAATGTACAATGAGCAGTTCTTC. This codes for CASSSAGTMYNEQFF. Supplemented by reference TRBV11-3 and TRBJ2-1, the full variable domain reads EAGVVQSPRYKIIEKKQPVAFWCNPISGHNTLYWYLQNLGQGPELLIRYENEEAVDDSQLPKDRFSAERLKGVDSTLKIQPAELGDSAVYLCASSSAGTMYNEQFFGPGTRLTVL.

The genes are TRBV29-1 and TRBJ1-1; TRBD1 agrees at 7 bases. V shed 6 bases, J shed 2 bases, and the junction held 6 bases outside the gene matches. CDR1 is SQVTM, CDR2 ANQGSEA, per germline. The CDR3 spans 13 residues. CDR3 bases: TGCAGCGTAGCCAGGGGGAAAAACACTGAAGCTTTCTTT. It encodes CSVARGKNTEAFF.

DNA of the CDR3: TGTGCCAGCAGCTCGCAGGGGTTGGGTTCTGGCTACACCTTC. It encodes CASSSQGLGSGYTF. This sequence joins TRBV5-4 and TRBJ1-2; D perhaps matches TRBD1 (6 bases). Germline V gene lookup returns CDR1 SGHNT and CDR2 YYREEE (reference sequence). The V and J ends lost 3 bases and 7 bases respectively, with 16 bases between them. The CDR3 spans 14 residues.

This chain joins TRBV27 and TRBJ2-3, with a weak D call TRBD2 (5 bases). The ends were cut back, 1 base at V and 2 bases at J, with 10 bases in the middle. Germline assignment: CDR1 MNHEY and CDR2 SMNVEV (reference sequence). The CDR3 totals 15 residues. CDR3 DNA sequence: TGTGCCAGCAGTTTATTGCCTAGCTCCACAGATACGCAGTATTTT. This sequence encodes CASSLLPSSTDTQYF.

Regarding this clone: Mismatch with germline at one junction end may stem from a read error. The chain carries TRBV2 and TRBJ1-4; maybe TRBD1 (6 bases). This CDR3 has 15 residues. Germline CDR1 reads SNHLY; CDR2 reads FYNNEI. CDR3 sequence (DNA): TGTGCCAGCCACGCCATGGGGACAACGAATGAAAAACTGTTTTTT. Translation: CASHAMGTTNEKLFF.

The V call is TRBV6-5, the J call TRBJ1-4; no reliable D call. V was pared by 5 bases and J by 8 bases, with 12 bases between. Germline loops: CDR1 MNHEY, CDR2 SVGAGI. CDR3 length: 13 amino acids. The CDR3 DNA follows: TGTGCCAGCAGTAGAGCTTACGCCGAAAAACTGTTTTTT. It is translated as CASSRAYAEKLFF.

This sequence joins TRBV4-3 and TRBJ2-6; D call uncertain. Germline V gives CDR1 LGHNA, CDR2 YSLEER. The CDR3 runs to 15 residues. V dropped 1 base and J dropped 0 bases, with 4 bases sitting between them. The CDR3 loop reads CASSQVHSGANVLTF. Here the CDR3 DNA reads TGCGCCAGCAGCCAAGTTCACTCTGGGGCCAACGTCCTGACTTTC.

The chain is built from TRBV11-3 and TRBJ1-3, with a possible D match to TRBD1 (6 bases). Trimming cost V 2 bases and J 0 bases, with 11 bases left between them. Germline-derived CDR1 and CDR2 are SGHNT and YENEEA. The CDR3 totals 16 residues. In nucleotides, the CDR3 is TGTGCCAGCAGCTTATTTGCAGGGGCCTCTGGAAACACCATATATTTT. Translated, it gives CASSLFAGASGNTIYF. Complete variable domain (other parts from reference TRBV11-3 and TRBJ1-3): EAGVVQSPRYKIIEKKQPVAFWCNPISGHNTLYWYLQNLGQGPELLIRYENEEAVDDSQLPKDRFSAERLKGVDSTLKIQPAELGDSAVYLCASSLFAGASGNTIYFGEGSWLTVV.

V usage is TRBV12-3 or TRBV12-4 and J usage is TRBJ1-2; unclear D gene. The CDR3 contains 13 residues. Trimming left V 6 bases short and J 4 bases short, with 12 bases between. As DNA, the CDR3 is TGTGCCAGCAGGGAGGGATTGGGCTATGGCTACACCTTC. Protein sequence: CASREGLGYGYTF.

This clone was found once. The genes are TRBV5-4 and TRBJ2-3; 13 bases match TRBD2. Trimming took 5 bases from V and 4 from J; bases not matched to a gene: 7. CDR1 SGHNT and CDR2 YYREEE come from the germline V gene (reference sequence). There are 16 residues in the CDR3. CDR3 sequence (DNA): TGTGCCAGCAGTACTAGCGGGGGGGCCGGGGCAGATACGCAGTATTTT. The encoded protein is CASSTSGGAGADTQYF.